What follows are 5 T cell receptor beta chains derived from one specimen sequenced in a study of identical twins. TCRdb redid the calling of the 5' RACE reads with MiXCR, one entry per CDR3 protein. The sample consists of fewer than 250,000 distinct CDR3 sequences, roughly a tenth of them appearing once. Sequencing was carried out using memory (CD45RO+) T cells sorted from blood. These receptors all stem from a woman under 30 in good health.

V is TRBV4-2 and J is TRBJ2-7; 7 positions match TRBD2. The CDR3 covers 17 residues. Germline values: CDR1 LGHNA, CDR2 YNFKEQ. V was clipped by 0 bases and J by 4 bases; unmatched bases: 12. The CDR3, as DNA: TGTGCCAGCAGCCAAGAGTTGCCTAGCGGAACCCAGTACGAGCAGTACTTC. Protein: CASSQELPSGTQYEQYF.

This clonotype was seen only once. The chain combines TRBV7-9 with TRBJ2-7; TRBD1 matches 8 bases. CDR1 SEHNR and CDR2 FQNEAQ come from the germline V gene (reference sequence). V shed 7 bases, J shed 1 base, and the junction held 6 bases outside the gene matches. The length of the CDR3 is 14 residues. The DNA of the CDR3 is TGTGCCAGCACCAAGGGACAGGCATCCTACGAGCAGTACTTC. Residues: CASTKGQASYEQYF.

There are many counts of this clonotype. The chain carries TRBV20-1 and TRBJ1-4; D perhaps matches TRBD1 (5 bases). CDR3 length: 14 residues. Germline CDR1 is DFQATT and CDR2 is SNEGSKA (reference sequence). V was trimmed by 0 bases and J by 8 bases, leaving 13 bases between them. As DNA, the CDR3 is TGCAGTGCTAGAGATCTGGGCGGGGCCGAAAAACTGTTTTTT. Translated, it gives CSARDLGGAEKLFF.

The V call is TRBV12-3 or TRBV12-4, the J call TRBJ2-5; 12 nucleotides agree with TRBD1. The length of the CDR3 is 15 residues. The J segment lost 4 bases and the V segment lost 7 bases, leaving 7 bases of the junction unmatched. Written as DNA, the CDR3 is TGTGCCAGCACCGAAGGGGGACAGGGGGCAGAGACCCAGTACTTC. This codes for CASTEGGQGAETQYF.

This clonotype has at least ten counts. The chain employs TRBV3-1 and TRBJ2-1; D may be TRBD1 (5 bases). The CDR3 spans 13 residues. CDR1 is LGHDT and CDR2 is YNNKEL in the germline V gene (reference sequence). V was clipped by 5 bases and J by 12 bases, with 17 bases between them. As DNA, the CDR3 is TGTGCCAGCAGCACTTCCAGGGTTTTGGGGCAGTTCTTC. Translating it yields CASSTSRVLGQFF.